Each of the 14 T cell receptor beta chains below was sequenced from the same sample in a study of cytomegalovirus exposure and HLA in healthy donors. PCR involved 60 Vbeta and 13 Jbeta primers. Some clones are missing from TCRdb's copy, which holds only in-frame ones; the method was immunoSEQ multiplex PCR. The table shows 95,000 to 150,000 clones, with 74% occurring only once. Sequencing used PBMCs. These receptors were obtained from a woman between 50 and 59 years old in good health and CMV-seropositive.

This chain connects TRBV6-5 to TRBJ1-1; 8 positions match TRBD1. The CDR3 consists of 15 residues. The ends lost 6 bases at V and 2 bases at J; junction bases unmatched: 8. The germline V gene has CDR1 MNHEY and CDR2 SVGAGI. The CDR3 loop is CASRSGGAGNTEAFF. In DNA, the CDR3 is TGTGCCAGCAGGTCAGGGGGCGCAGGCAACACTGAAGCTTTCTTT.

The genes are TRBV12-5 and TRBJ2-7, with D unresolved. Deletions cut 4 bases from V and 1 base from J, with 8 bases between. This CDR3 is 13 amino acids long. The germline CDR1 and CDR2 sequences are LGHNT and FRNRAP. The chain's CDR3 is CASGSRLSYEQYF. The CDR3 DNA is TGTGCTAGTGGTTCCCGGTTATCCTACGAGCAGTACTTC.

The DNA for the CDR3 is TGTGCCTCGACCCGTCAGGGCATGGGCACTGAAGCTTTCTTT. It encodes CASTRQGMGTEAFF. This rearrangement joins TRBV6-1 to TRBJ1-1; TRBD1 might be the D (5 bases). CDR1 MNHNS and CDR2 SASEGT come from the germline V gene. CDR3 length: 14 residues. Trimming left V 11 bases short and J 4 bases short, with 20 bases between.

The chain carries TRBV14 and TRBJ2-2; 9 bases map to TRBD1. The V segment lost 6 bases and the J segment 4 bases; nucleotides outside the gene matches: 3. CDR3 length equals 14 residues. Germline V lookup: CDR1 SGHDN, CDR2 FVKESK. The CDR3 DNA reads TGTGCCAGCAGAGCGACAGGGGGCACCGGGGAGCTGTTTTTT. This codes for CASRATGGTGELFF.

On this clone: Additional DNA sequences in this sample encode the identical CDR3. The chain combines TRBV7-2 with TRBJ2-7, with 7 bases matching TRBD1. Germline V gene lookup returns CDR1 SGHTA and CDR2 FQGNSA. V was clipped by 1 base and J by 3 bases; unmatched bases: 3. This CDR3 contains 14 residues. CDR3 region: CASSLGQGNYEQYF. CDR3 DNA sequence: TGTGCCAGCAGCTTAGGACAGGGTAACTACGAGCAGTACTTC.

CDR3 sequence reads: CASSIRNRVGSNQPQHF. The CDR3 DNA follows: TGTGCCAGTAGTATCAGGAACAGGGTGGGGAGCAATCAGCCCCAGCATTTT. V and J are TRBV19 and TRBJ1-5, with a weak D call TRBD1 (6 bases). Germline V lookup: CDR1 LNHDA, CDR2 SQIVND (reference sequence). Trimming removed 3 bases at V and 1 base at J, with 16 bases between. This CDR3 has 17 residues.

The V call is TRBV4-1, the J call TRBJ1-4; no reliable D call. The germline V gene encodes CDR1 MGHRA and CDR2 YSYEKL. The length of the CDR3 is 16 residues. V was cut by 3 bases and J by 5 bases, with 16 bases left in between. CDR3 residues: CASSQAGLRPNEKLFF. The CDR3 bases are TGCGCCAGCAGCCAGGCCGGATTGAGGCCCAATGAAAAACTGTTTTTT.

This chain joins TRBV11-2 and TRBJ1-3; D gene unclear. The germline V and J ends were trimmed by 1 base and 2 bases, with 9 bases remaining between them. Germline values: CDR1 SGHAT, CDR2 FQNNGV. This CDR3 has 15 residues. CDR3 in amino acids: CASSLGLTPGNTIYF. In DNA, the CDR3 is TGTGCCAGCAGCTTAGGATTGACACCTGGAAACACCATATATTTT.

The chain uses TRBV6-1 and TRBJ1-5; 7 bases line up with TRBD1. The CDR3 has 14 amino acids. V was clipped by 7 bases and J by 4 bases; unmatched bases: 7. Germline V gene lookup returns CDR1 MNHNS and CDR2 SASEGT. DNA for the CDR3: TGTGCCAGCACCCCGGGACAGATTAATCAGCCCCAGCATTTT. Amino acid sequence: CASTPGQINQPQHF.

The genes are TRBV27 and TRBJ1-6, with a tentative D call TRBD1 (6 bases). Germline CDR1 MNHEY, CDR2 SMNVEV (reference sequence). CDR3 length equals 16 residues. Deletions cut 7 bases from V and 6 bases from J, with 19 bases between. The CDR3 loop reads CASMPDRISLNSPLHF. DNA of the CDR3: TGTGCCAGCATGCCTGACAGGATCTCACTTAATTCACCCCTCCACTTT.

The chain uses TRBV28 and TRBJ2-2; a weak D match, TRBD1 (5 bases). CDR1 and CDR2 (germline): MDHEN, SYDVKM. The V end lost 3 bases, the J end lost 4 bases, and 6 bases lay between the germline ends. This CDR3 region has 13 residues. The CDR3 spells CASSFRGTGELFF. The CDR3 DNA is TGTGCCAGCAGTTTTAGGGGCACCGGGGAGCTGTTTTTT.

The chain combines TRBV5-1 with TRBJ2-3; TRBD2 agrees at 9 bases. This CDR3 is built from 16 residues. CDR1 and CDR2 from the germline V gene are SGHRS and YFSETQ. The ends lost 0 bases at V and 4 bases at J; junction bases unmatched: 6. The CDR3 nucleotides are TGCGCCAGCAGCTTGGTAGGAGCGGGGGGCCCAGATACGCAGTATTTT. Amino acids: CASSLVGAGGPDTQYF.

This rearrangement joins TRBV28 to TRBJ2-2; TRBD1 aligns across 9 bases. This CDR3 is built from 15 residues. The germline V gene encodes CDR1 MDHEN and CDR2 SYDVKM. V lost 5 bases to trimming and J lost 5 bases; unmatched junction nucleotides: 6. As DNA, the CDR3 is TGTGCCAGCAGTGGCACCGGGACAGGGACCGGGGAGCTGTTTTTT. This sequence encodes CASSGTGTGTGELFF.

The chain joins TRBV20-1 to TRBJ2-1; D gene uncertain. V was clipped by 3 bases and J by 4 bases, with 4 bases between them. The CDR3 is 11 residues long. Germline values: CDR1 DFQATT, CDR2 SNEGSKA (reference sequence). CDR3: CSASHYNEQFF. Here the CDR3 DNA reads TGCAGTGCTAGCCATTACAATGAGCAGTTCTTC.